This T cell receptor beta chain was identified in a study of blood T cell repertoires in COVID-19. Study-level information: PBMCs, B-cell-depleted T cells, or T cells provided the cDNA or gDNA that made up the material.

The ends lost 7 bases at V and 4 bases at J; junction bases unmatched: 7. The CDR3 totals 14 residues. Germline V gene lookup returns CDR1 MNHEY and CDR2 SVGAGI. Per the study methods: Estimates of nucleated cell counts were drawn from the amplification of reference gene primers. The table came from immunoSEQ multiplex PCR; TCRdb's copy has only in-frame clones and leaves some out. V and J calls and clone size are those listed in that table; D and trimming were worked out from the DNA. Here the sample spans 180,000 or so clones, around 87% being singletons. The TCR originated in a man aged 18 to 29 with acute or convalescent COVID-19. The sequencing input was peripheral blood. The chain joins TRBV6-5 to TRBJ2-3; 8 bases match TRBD2. The DNA for the CDR3 is TGTGCCAGCAACCGGGGGGGCCAGCCAGATACGCAGTATTTT. Its protein is CASNRGGQPDTQYF.